A selection of T cell receptor beta chains follows, all from one sample in a study of T cell repertoires in cytomegalovirus infection. One entry per CDR3 protein results from TCRdb running MiXCR on the reads. Here the sample spans just over 450,000 distinct CDR3 sequences, roughly 43% being singletons. These receptors are not linked to any known antigen. The sample in question was cultured PBMCs, obtained from culture after CMV antigen stimulation. These receptors originate from a human donor in good health (CMV status not recorded). Some clones in this sample may be carry-over from other donors' samples. The CDR3 runs from the conserved cysteine through the conserved F or W. D genes are given only for firm matches.

d_gene: TRBD2
v_gene: TRBV12-3/TRBV12-4
CDR3aa: CASSFSLAGGINEQFF

d_gene: NA
v_gene: TRBV4-3
CDR3aa: CASSQEGGTVNEKLLF

d_gene: TRBD2
v_gene: TRBV12-5
CDR3aa: CASGLVLGGRSHEQFF

d_gene: NA
v_gene: TRBV12-3/TRBV12-4
CDR3aa: CVSSPRLLAVQETQYF

d_gene: NA
v_gene: TRBV10-3
CDR3aa: CAISQNGQNQPQHF

d_gene: NA
v_gene: TRBV29-1
CDR3aa: CSVAEGQEIQETQYF

d_gene: NA
v_gene: TRBV11-2
CDR3aa: CASSPLLIRAEMDTQYF

d_gene: NA
v_gene: TRBV12-3/TRBV12-4
CDR3aa: CASNLGLGQETQYF

d_gene: NA
v_gene: TRBV6-5
CDR3aa: CASSYRGGEQFF

d_gene: TRBD1
v_gene: TRBV7-2
CDR3aa: CASSLTGSYRGDTGELFF

d_gene: NA
v_gene: TRBV6-1
CDR3aa: CASRLDNWGNQPQHF

d_gene: TRBD1
v_gene: TRBV7-2
CDR3aa: CASSLGRTGDPRVYGYTF

d_gene: TRBD2
v_gene: TRBV6-5
CDR3aa: CASSPTGTSSYEQYF

d_gene: TRBD1
v_gene: TRBV6-5
CDR3aa: CASSDRTGTGELFF

d_gene: NA
v_gene: TRBV7-6
CDR3aa: CASSPPVFHEQYF

d_gene: NA
v_gene: TRBV7-2
CDR3aa: CASSLAGVSNQPQHF

d_gene: NA
v_gene: TRBV6-2/TRBV6-3
CDR3aa: CASMRRGSQPQHF

d_gene: TRBD2
v_gene: TRBV11-2
CDR3aa: CASSFASGPMRETQYF

d_gene: NA
v_gene: TRBV6-6
CDR3aa: CASRLRQDARHEQYF

d_gene: TRBD2
v_gene: TRBV7-9
CDR3aa: CASSLRSSGETTYEQYF

d_gene: TRBD1
v_gene: TRBV6-1
CDR3aa: CASSETGGPDTQYF

d_gene: NA
v_gene: TRBV10-3
CDR3aa: CAIRAGLQGGEQYF

d_gene: TRBD1
v_gene: TRBV7-6
CDR3aa: CASGGQGDEQFF

d_gene: NA
v_gene: TRBV7-2
CDR3aa: CASSSGGGETQYF

d_gene: TRBD2
v_gene: TRBV7-6
CDR3aa: CASSLAETSDNEQFF